One TCR beta chain is described in this entry. The antigen remains unidentified. The germline V gene has CDR1 LGHNA and CDR2 YSLEER. Trimming removed 0 bases from V and 7 bases from J, with 10 bases in between. The CDR3 spans 14 residues. The treatment was: roughly 11-day PBMC culture with coronavirus spike peptide pools or control peptides (ViraFEST assay). TCR sequencing followed the expansion of antigen-specific T cells with peptide pools in ViraFEST. Sequenced with the Oncomine TCR Beta short-read assay was DNA taken from cultured CD4+ T cells. TCRdb called the PCR reads again in MiXCR, with one record for every CDR3 protein. Here the sample spans around 11,000 distinct CDR3 sequences, around 60% being singletons. This sample stems from a study of vaccination and CD4 T cells after COVID-19. Study-level information: Two doses of either BNT162b2 or mRNA-1273 vaccine were given to participants. Taking of post-vaccine samples occurred a median approximately 72 days after dose two (range 14 to 241).

The source is a human donor who had recovered from COVID-19. The chain employs TRBV4-3 and TRBJ1-5; D gene uncertain. This specimen was CD4+ T cells from blood, cultured in vitro, taken before SARS-CoV-2 vaccination. CDR3 nucleotides: TGCGCCAGCAGCCAAGATTTGGGTCACCAGCCCCAGCATTTT. Its protein is CASSQDLGHQPQHF.